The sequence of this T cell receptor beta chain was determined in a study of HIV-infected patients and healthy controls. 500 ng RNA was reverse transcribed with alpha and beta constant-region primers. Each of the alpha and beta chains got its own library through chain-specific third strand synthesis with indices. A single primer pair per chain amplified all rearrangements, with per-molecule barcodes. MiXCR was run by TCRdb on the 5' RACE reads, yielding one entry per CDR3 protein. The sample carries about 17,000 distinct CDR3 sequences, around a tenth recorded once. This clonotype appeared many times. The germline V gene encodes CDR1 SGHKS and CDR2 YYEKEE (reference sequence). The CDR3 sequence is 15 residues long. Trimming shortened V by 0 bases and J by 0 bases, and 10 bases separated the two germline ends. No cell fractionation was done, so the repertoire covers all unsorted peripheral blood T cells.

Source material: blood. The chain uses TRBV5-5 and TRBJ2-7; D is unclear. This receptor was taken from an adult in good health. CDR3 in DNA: TGTGCCAGCAGCTTGGCTGGGGTCGCCTCCTACGAGCAGTACTTC. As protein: CASSLAGVASYEQYF.